The 16 T cell receptor beta chains below all came from one sample that was sequenced in a study of metastatic and nonmetastatic thyroid tumors. All patients reached thyroid surgery having received no treatment beforehand. TCRdb re-clonotyped the PCR reads through MiXCR. Among roughly 81,000 clones listed, over 8.5% were seen once. What was sequenced was blood. The receptors originated from a female donor with papillary thyroid cancer or a benign thyroid nodule (not recorded which). Some clones in this sample may be carry-over from other donors' samples.

This clone came up many times. The chain couples TRBV20-1 to TRBJ2-3, with TRBD2 matching over 7 bases. The junction had 5 bases not matched to a gene; V was cut back by 6 bases and J by 2 bases. Germline V gene sequence: CDR1 DFQATT, CDR2 SNEGSKA (reference sequence). The CDR3 is 13 amino acids. The CDR3 DNA sequence: TGCAGTGCAGCAGCGGGGTACACAGATACGCAGTATTTT. Translation: CSAAAGYTDTQYF.

Many counts were recorded for this clone. The rearrangement joins TRBV6-2 or TRBV6-3 to TRBJ2-7; 11 bases line up with TRBD2. After removal of 6 bases from V and 3 bases from J, the junction contained 10 bases not matched to a gene. CDR3 length equals 16 residues. Germline assignment: CDR1 MNHEY and CDR2 SVGEGT. The CDR3, as DNA: TGTGCCAGCAGCTCTACTAGCGGGGGAACGTACTACGAGCAGTACTTC. Translated: CASSSTSGGTYYEQYF.

This clone was seen at least ten times. The V call is TRBV4-1, the J call TRBJ1-6, with D unresolved. Germline V gene lookup returns CDR1 MGHRA and CDR2 YSYEKL. V was cut by 4 bases and J by 1 base, with 11 bases left in between. The length of the CDR3 is 16 residues. This CDR3 reads CASSPDRRSYNSPLHF. CDR3 coding DNA: TGCGCCAGCAGCCCGGATAGGCGTTCCTATAATTCACCCCTCCACTTT.

The table lists this clone with many counts. This sequence joins TRBV18 and TRBJ2-1; 15 positions agree with TRBD2. The CDR3 sequence is 15 residues long. After removal of 3 bases from V and 10 bases from J, the junction contained 4 bases not matched to a gene. Germline assignment: CDR1 KGHSH and CDR2 LQKENI. CDR3 protein: CASSPGLAGGMEQFF. CDR3 in DNA: TGTGCCAGCTCACCGGGACTAGCGGGGGGAATGGAGCAGTTCTTC.

This clone was counted at least ten times. The gene calls are TRBV2 and TRBJ2-7; a possible D gene is TRBD1 (6 bases). The CDR3 is 13 amino acids. Deletions cut 3 bases from V and 11 bases from J, with 17 bases between. CDR1 and CDR2 from the germline V gene are SNHLY and FYNNEI. For the CDR3, the DNA is TGTGCCAGCAGTGATAGTTGGCAGGGGACGGAGTACTTC. This codes for CASSDSWQGTEYF. The whole variable domain, filled in from reference TRBV2 and TRBJ2-7, reads EPEVTQTPSHQVTQMGQEVILRCVPISNHLYFYWYRQILGQKVEFLVSFYNNEISEKSEIFDDQFSVERPDGSNFTLKIRSTKLEDSAMYFCASSDSWQGTEYFGPGTRLTVT.

This clone has more than one count but fewer than ten. The V gene is TRBV20-1, the J gene TRBJ2-2; D perhaps matches TRBD2 (6 bases). Germline V gene lookup returns CDR1 DFQATT and CDR2 SNEGSKA (reference sequence). Trimming stripped 3 bases from V and 4 bases from J, with 15 bases between. CDR3 length: 15 amino acids. CDR3 in amino acids: CSARRSLASTGELFF. The DNA of the CDR3 is TGCAGTGCTAGGCGGTCACTAGCTTCCACCGGGGAGCTGTTTTTT.

This chain connects TRBV12-3 or TRBV12-4 to TRBJ1-2; a weak D match, TRBD1 (6 bases). This CDR3 region has 15 residues. The V and J ends lost 3 bases and 5 bases respectively, with 16 bases between them. The CDR3 spells CASSFTTGQRYGYTF. The CDR3 DNA is TGTGCCAGCAGTTTTACGACAGGCCAACGATATGGCTACACCTTC.

About this clone: This could be a read error, since a much larger clone is one nucleotide away. This same CDR3 is encoded by further DNA sequences in the sample. This rearrangement joins TRBV24-1 to TRBJ2-1; D is unresolved. CDR1 is KGHDR and CDR2 is SFDVKD in the germline V gene. V gave up 9 bases and J gave up 6 bases, with 8 bases separating them. This CDR3 is 11 amino acids long. CDR3 residues: CATGPGNEQFF. CDR3 coding DNA: TGTGCCACCGGTCCCGGCAATGAGCAGTTCTTC.

Ten or more counts support this clone. The gene calls are TRBV5-4 and TRBJ1-5, with D maybe TRBD1 (5 bases). The CDR3 has 16 amino acids. V was pared by 0 bases and J by 0 bases, with 10 bases between. In germline, CDR1 is SGHNT, CDR2 YYREEE (reference sequence). The CDR3 DNA sequence: TGTGCCAGCAGCTTGGGGGGCAGAGGTAGCAATCAGCCCCAGCATTTT. Encoded protein: CASSLGGRGSNQPQHF. Variable domain in full (rest from reference TRBV5-4 and TRBJ1-5): ETGVTQSPTHLIKTRGQQVTLRCSSQSGHNTVSWYQQALGQGPQFIFQYYREEENGRGNFPPRFSGLQFPNYSSELNVNALELDDSALYLCASSLGGRGSNQPQHFGDGTRLSIL.

Ten or more counts support this clone. The CDR3 DNA follows: TGCAGCGCCCCGGAGGGTCCCTATGGCTACACCTTC. Its protein product is CSAPEGPYGYTF. The chain links TRBV29-1 to TRBJ1-2; D unresolved. Germline values: CDR1 SQVTM, CDR2 ANQGSEA. The CDR3 contains 12 residues. V was pared by 7 bases and J by 4 bases, with 13 bases between. The full variable domain, rest sourced from reference TRBV29-1 and TRBJ1-2, is SAVISQKPSRDICQRGTSLTIQCQVDSQVTMMFWYRQQPGQSLTLIATANQGSEATYESGFVIDKFPISRPNLTFSTLTVSNMSPEDSSIYLCSAPEGPYGYTFGSGTRLTVV.

This clone was seen repeatedly, ten times or more. The chain has TRBV27 and TRBJ1-2, with D tentatively TRBD1 (5 bases). V gave up 8 bases and J gave up 4 bases, with 14 bases separating them. This CDR3 is 13 amino acids long. Germline V lookup: CDR1 MNHEY, CDR2 SMNVEV (reference sequence). The CDR3 DNA sequence: TGTGCCAGCGTCGGGGCTTCTAGCTATGGCTACACCTTC. The encoded protein is CASVGASSYGYTF.

This clone was seen only a few times. A much bigger clone sits one base away, suggesting this may be a read error. This chain uses TRBV16 with TRBJ1-1; D gene uncertain. The CDR3 extends over 13 amino acids. V gave up 0 bases and J gave up 2 bases, with 4 bases separating them. Germline lookup yields CDR1 KGHSY and CDR2 FQNENV. In DNA form, the CDR3 reads TGTGCCAGCAGCCAATCTCATAACACTGAAGCTTTCTTT. Amino acids: CASSQSHNTEAFF. The variable domain in full, with the rest retrieved from reference TRBV16 and TRBJ1-1, is GEEVAQTPKHLVRGEGQKAKLYCAPIKGHSYVFWYQQVLKNEFKFLISFQNENVFDETGMPKERFSAKCLPNSPCSLEIQATKLEDSAVYFCASSQSHNTEAFFGQGTRLTVV.

There are many counts of this clone. This rearrangement joins TRBV6-1 to TRBJ2-3; D is perhaps TRBD2 (6 bases). V lost 5 bases, J lost 6 bases, and 12 bases lay in between. The CDR3 totals 13 residues. Germline CDR1 and CDR2: MNHNS and SASEGT. The CDR3 spells CASSYFRGDTQYF. The CDR3 DNA is TGTGCCAGCAGTTATTTTCGGGGGGATACGCAGTATTTT.

In this sample, this clone turned up many times. The chain combines TRBV4-1 with TRBJ2-3; 8 positions agree with TRBD2. The V gene's germline CDR1 is MGHRA and CDR2 YSYEKL. The CDR3 is 15 residues long. Trimming cost V 1 base and J 4 bases; bases outside gene matches: 4. The CDR3 region is CASSQGLGGADTQYF. For the CDR3, the DNA is TGCGCCAGCAGCCAAGGACTCGGGGGGGCAGATACGCAGTATTTT.

This clone appeared many times. CDR3 sequence (DNA): TGTGCCAGCAGCGTGGGGACAGGGAGGGGGACAGATACGCAGTATTTT. Its translation: CASSVGTGRGTDTQYF. The chain links TRBV9 to TRBJ2-3; TRBD1 matches 9 bases. Trimming at V came to 2 bases and at J to 3 bases, leaving 7 bases not matched to a gene. Per germline, CDR1 SGDLS and CDR2 YYNGEE. There are 16 residues in the CDR3.

This clone was seen at least ten times. The rearrangement uses TRBV4-1 and TRBJ2-2; 9 positions match TRBD1. CDR3 length: 15 amino acids. Germline V gene lookup returns CDR1 MGHRA and CDR2 YSYEKL. The ends lost 3 bases at V and 6 bases at J; junction bases unmatched: 5. The CDR3 here is CASSQGTGWAGELFF. DNA of the CDR3: TGCGCCAGCAGCCAGGGGACAGGGTGGGCCGGGGAGCTGTTTTTT.